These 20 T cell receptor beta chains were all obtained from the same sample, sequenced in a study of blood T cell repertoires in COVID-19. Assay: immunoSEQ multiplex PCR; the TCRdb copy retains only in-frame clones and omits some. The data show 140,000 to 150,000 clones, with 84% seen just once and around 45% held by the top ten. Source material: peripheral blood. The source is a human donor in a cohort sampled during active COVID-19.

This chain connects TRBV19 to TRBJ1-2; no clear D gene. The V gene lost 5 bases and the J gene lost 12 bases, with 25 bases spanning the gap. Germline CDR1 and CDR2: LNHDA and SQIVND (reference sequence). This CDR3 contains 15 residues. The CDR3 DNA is TGTGCCAGTAGTGTCTCAATCTCGTCCGGGGTCCTTCACACCTTC. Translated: CASSVSISSGVLHTF.

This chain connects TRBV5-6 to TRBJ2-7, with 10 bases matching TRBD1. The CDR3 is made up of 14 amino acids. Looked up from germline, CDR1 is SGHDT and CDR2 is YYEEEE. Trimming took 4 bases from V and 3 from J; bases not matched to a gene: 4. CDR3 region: CASSRTGGYYEQYF. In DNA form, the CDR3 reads TGTGCCAGCAGCAGGACAGGGGGATACTACGAGCAGTACTTC.

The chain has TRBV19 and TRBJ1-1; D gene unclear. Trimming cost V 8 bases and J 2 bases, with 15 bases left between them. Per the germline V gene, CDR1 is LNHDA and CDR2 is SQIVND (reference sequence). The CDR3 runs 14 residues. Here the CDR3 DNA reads TGTGCCAGTGATCGCAGATTTCCTAACACTGAAGCTTTCTTT. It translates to CASDRRFPNTEAFF.

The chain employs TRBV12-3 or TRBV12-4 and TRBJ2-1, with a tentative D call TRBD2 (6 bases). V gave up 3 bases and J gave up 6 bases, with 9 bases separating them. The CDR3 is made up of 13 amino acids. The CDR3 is CASSFGGVNEQFF. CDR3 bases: TGTGCCAGCAGTTTCGGAGGGGTCAATGAGCAGTTCTTC.

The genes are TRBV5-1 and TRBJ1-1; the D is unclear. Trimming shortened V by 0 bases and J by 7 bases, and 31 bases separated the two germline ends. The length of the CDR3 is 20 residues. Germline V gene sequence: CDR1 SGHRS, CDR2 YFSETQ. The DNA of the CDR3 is TGCGCCAGCAGCTTGGATCCTCTTACTTTCGCACCCCTTGAAGCCATTGAAGCTTTCTTT. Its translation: CASSLDPLTFAPLEAIEAFF.

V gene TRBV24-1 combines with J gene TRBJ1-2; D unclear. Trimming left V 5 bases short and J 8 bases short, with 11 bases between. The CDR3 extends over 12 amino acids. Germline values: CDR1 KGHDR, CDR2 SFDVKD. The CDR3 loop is CATSGVPGGYTF. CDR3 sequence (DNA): TGTGCCACCAGTGGGGTACCGGGGGGCTACACCTTC.

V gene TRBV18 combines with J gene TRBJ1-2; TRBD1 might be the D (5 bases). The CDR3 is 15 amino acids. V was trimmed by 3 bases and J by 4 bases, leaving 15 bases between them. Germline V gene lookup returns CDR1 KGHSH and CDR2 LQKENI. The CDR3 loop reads CASSPGGSGVYGYTF. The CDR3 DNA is TGTGCCAGCTCACCGGGGGGTTCGGGCGTCTATGGCTACACCTTC.

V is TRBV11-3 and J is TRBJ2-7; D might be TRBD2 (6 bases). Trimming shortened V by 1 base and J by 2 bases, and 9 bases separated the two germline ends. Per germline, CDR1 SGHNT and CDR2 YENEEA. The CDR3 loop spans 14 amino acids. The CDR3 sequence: CASSLGGVPYEQYF. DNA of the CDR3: TGTGCCAGCAGCTTAGGCGGGGTTCCCTACGAGCAGTACTTC.

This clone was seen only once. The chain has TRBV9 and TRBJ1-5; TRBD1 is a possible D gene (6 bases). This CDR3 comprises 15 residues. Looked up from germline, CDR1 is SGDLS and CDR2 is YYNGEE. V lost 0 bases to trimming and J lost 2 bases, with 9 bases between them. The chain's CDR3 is CASSVEGEGNQPQHF. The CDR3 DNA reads TGTGCCAGCAGCGTAGAGGGGGAAGGCAATCAGCCCCAGCATTTT.

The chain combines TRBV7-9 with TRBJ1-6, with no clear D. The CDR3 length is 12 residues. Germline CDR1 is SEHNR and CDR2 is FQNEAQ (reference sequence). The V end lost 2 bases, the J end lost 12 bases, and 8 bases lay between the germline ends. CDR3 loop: CASSLQAEPLHF. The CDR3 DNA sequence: TGTGCCAGCAGCTTACAGGCCGAACCCCTCCACTTT. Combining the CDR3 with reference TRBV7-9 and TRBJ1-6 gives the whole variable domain DTGVSQNPRHKITKRGQNVTFRCDPISEHNRLYWYRQTLGQGPEFLTYFQNEAQLEKSRLLSDRFSAERPKGSFSTLEIQRTEQGDSAMYLCASSLQAEPLHFGNGTRLTVT.

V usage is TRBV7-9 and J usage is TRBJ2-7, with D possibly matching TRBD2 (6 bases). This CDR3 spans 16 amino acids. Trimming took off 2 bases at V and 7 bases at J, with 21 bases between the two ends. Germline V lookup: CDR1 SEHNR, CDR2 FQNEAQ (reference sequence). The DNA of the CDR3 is TGTGCCAGCAGCTTAATGACACCGGGACTTGGGGGTGAGCAGTACGTC. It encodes CASSLMTPGLGGEQYV.

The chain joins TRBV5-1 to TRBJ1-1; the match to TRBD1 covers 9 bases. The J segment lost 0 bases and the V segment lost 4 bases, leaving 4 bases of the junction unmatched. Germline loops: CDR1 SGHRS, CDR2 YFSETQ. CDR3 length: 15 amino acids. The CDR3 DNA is TGCGCCAGCAGCCCAAACAGGGGGCTGAACACTGAAGCTTTCTTT. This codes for CASSPNRGLNTEAFF.

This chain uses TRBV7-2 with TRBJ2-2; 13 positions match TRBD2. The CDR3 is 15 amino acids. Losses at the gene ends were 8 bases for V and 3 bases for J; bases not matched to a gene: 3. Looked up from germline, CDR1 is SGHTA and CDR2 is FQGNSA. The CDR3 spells CASRLAGGYTGELFF. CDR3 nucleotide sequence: TGTGCCAGCCGACTAGCGGGAGGTTACACCGGGGAGCTGTTTTTT.

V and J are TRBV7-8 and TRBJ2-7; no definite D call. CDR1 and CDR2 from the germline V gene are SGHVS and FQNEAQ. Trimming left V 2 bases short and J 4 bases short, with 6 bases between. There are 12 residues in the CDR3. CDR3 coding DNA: TGTGCCAGCAGCTTACAGTCTTACGAGCAGTACTTC. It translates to CASSLQSYEQYF.

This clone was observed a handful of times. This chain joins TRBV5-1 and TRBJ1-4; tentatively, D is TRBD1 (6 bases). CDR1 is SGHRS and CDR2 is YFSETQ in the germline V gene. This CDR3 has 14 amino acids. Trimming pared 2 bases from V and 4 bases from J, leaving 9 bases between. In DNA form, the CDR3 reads TGCGCCAGCAGCTTCGGACAGCTTAATGAAAAACTGTTTTTT. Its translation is CASSFGQLNEKLFF.

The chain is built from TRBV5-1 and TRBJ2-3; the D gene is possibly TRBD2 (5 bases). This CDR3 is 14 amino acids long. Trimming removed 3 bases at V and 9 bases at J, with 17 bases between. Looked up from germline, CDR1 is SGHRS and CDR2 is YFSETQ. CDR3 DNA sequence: TGCGCCAGCAGCTCCCAGGTTGGGCCGGGGACGCAGTATTTT. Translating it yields CASSSQVGPGTQYF.

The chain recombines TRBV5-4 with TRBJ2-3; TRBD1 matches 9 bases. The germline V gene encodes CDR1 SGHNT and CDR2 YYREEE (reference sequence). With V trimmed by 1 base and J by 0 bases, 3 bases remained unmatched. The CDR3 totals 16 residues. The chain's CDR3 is CASSLWTGVSTDTQYF. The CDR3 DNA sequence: TGTGCCAGCAGCTTGTGGACAGGGGTTAGCACAGATACGCAGTATTTT.

CDR3 protein: CASSLDTNIQYF. The DNA for the CDR3 is TGTGCCAGCAGCCTGGACACAAACATTCAGTACTTC. The chain combines TRBV5-6 with TRBJ2-4, with a tentative D call TRBD1 (5 bases). CDR3 length: 12 amino acids. The V gene's germline CDR1 is SGHDT and CDR2 YYEEEE. Trimming cost V 4 bases and J 6 bases, with 8 bases left between them.

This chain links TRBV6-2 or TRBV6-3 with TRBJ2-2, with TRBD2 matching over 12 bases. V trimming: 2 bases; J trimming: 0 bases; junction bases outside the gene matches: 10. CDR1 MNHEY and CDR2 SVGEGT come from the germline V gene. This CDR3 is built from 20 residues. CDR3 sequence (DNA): TGTGCCAGCAGTTACGGCGCTGGGACTAGCGGGTTCGCGAACACCGGGGAGCTGTTTTTT. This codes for CASSYGAGTSGFANTGELFF.

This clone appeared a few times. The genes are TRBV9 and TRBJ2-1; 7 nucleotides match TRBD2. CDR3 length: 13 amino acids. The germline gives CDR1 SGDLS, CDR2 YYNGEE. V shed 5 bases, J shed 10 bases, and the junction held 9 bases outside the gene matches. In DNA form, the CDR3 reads TGTGCCAGCAGTCTTGGACTAGACGGCGAGCAGTTCTTC. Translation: CASSLGLDGEQFF. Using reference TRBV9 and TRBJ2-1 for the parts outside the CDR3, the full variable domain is DSGVTQTPKHLITATGQRVTLRCSPRSGDLSVYWYQQSLDQGLQFLIQYYNGEERAKGNILERFSAQQFPDLHSELNLSSLELGDSALYFCASSLGLDGEQFFGPGTRLTVL.